A selection of T cell receptor beta chains follows, all from one sample in a study of T cell repertoires in cytomegalovirus infection. In TCRdb, the reads were re-called with MiXCR into one record per CDR3 protein. The sample carries approximately 500,000 distinct CDR3 sequences, 15% to 20% recorded once. Material for sequencing was CD8+ T cells from PBMCs. Receptor source: a human donor in good health (CMV status not recorded). Some clones in this sample may be carry-over from other donors' samples. The CDR3 runs from the conserved cysteine through the conserved F or W. Each record gives: J gene, V gene, D gene, clone size, CDR3 DNA, CDR3 protein. The D gene is left open where the match is weak. Clone size is stated in some rows and not others, as once, few, many or a class when expanded.

>TRBJ1-2|TRBV11-2|.|.
TGTGCCAGCAGCAAGAAGGGGGTTAACTATGGCTACACCTTC
CASSKKGVNYGYTF
>TRBJ2-7|TRBV7-9|.|many
TGTGCCAGCAGCTCCGGACAGACCTACGAGCAGTACTTC
CASSSGQTYEQYF
>TRBJ2-7|TRBV7-6|.|.
TGTGCCAGCAGCACAGTAGGCTACGAGCAGTACTTC
CASSTVGYEQYF
>TRBJ1-2|TRBV9|.|few
TGTGCCAGCAGCGTAGATGATAGCGTCTATGGCTACACCTTC
CASSVDDSVYGYTF
>TRBJ2-1|TRBV20-1|TRBD2|.
TGCAGTGCTAGAGTAGTAGGGGGGGCTAGCGGGAGAGGTAGGAATGAGCAGTTCTTC
CSARVVGGASGRGRNEQFF
>TRBJ1-1|TRBV7-9|.|few
TGTGCCAGCAGCTTTGGAGTTATTGAAGCTTTCTTT
CASSFGVIEAFF
>TRBJ1-1|TRBV20-1|.|.
TGCAGTGCTAGTATGGGATCTGAAGCTTTCTTT
CSASMGSEAFF
>TRBJ2-7|TRBV27|.|few
TGTGCCAGCAGTTACCTAGGGGATCCCTACGAGCAGTACTTC
CASSYLGDPYEQYF
>TRBJ2-2|TRBV27|TRBD1|.
TGTGCCAGCAGGCCGGGACAGAGAGGGGAGCTGTTTTTT
CASRPGQRGELFF
>TRBJ2-3|TRBV6-1|.|many
TGTGCCAGCAGTGAAGAGGTCAGGGTGGGCACAGATACGCAGTATTTT
CASSEEVRVGTDTQYF
>TRBJ2-2|TRBV27|.|few
TGTGCCAGCAAGACGGCTGGGGGGTACACCGGGGAGCTGTTTTTT
CASKTAGGYTGELFF
>TRBJ1-5|TRBV27|.|few
TGTGCCAGCTCGAGAGGGAGGGATAGCAATCAGCCCCAGCATTTT
CASSRGRDSNQPQHF
>TRBJ2-1|TRBV11-2|TRBD2|few
TGTGCCAGCAGCCCCCTATTCCGGGGGGGGGGAGCGGGAGCTGAAACCTACAATGAGCAGTTCTTC
CASSPLFRGGGAGAETYNEQFF
>TRBJ2-1|TRBV12-3/TRBV12-4|TRBD2|many
TGTGCCAGCAGCACAACTAGCGGGGGGGACAATGAGCAGTTCTTC
CASSTTSGGDNEQFF
>TRBJ2-5|TRBV27|.|many
TGTGCCAGCGGATCCGGACCTTTACAAGAGACCCAGTACTTC
CASGSGPLQETQYF
>TRBJ1-1|TRBV20-1|.|.
TGCAGTGCGCGGACTCTTGGCGGGACTGAAGCTTTCTTT
CSARTLGGTEAFF
>TRBJ1-1|TRBV7-2|TRBD1|.
TGTGCCAGCAGCCATCGTACAGGGGGCTGGTCAAACACTGAAGCTTTCTTT
CASSHRTGGWSNTEAFF
>TRBJ2-5|TRBV29-1|TRBD1|.
TGCAGCGTTAGTGGGGACAGACGAGAGACCCAGTACTTC
CSVSGDRRETQYF
>TRBJ2-7|TRBV11-2|.|.
TGTGCCAGCAGCACAATACAGGGAATCCACGAGCAGTACTTC
CASSTIQGIHEQYF
>TRBJ1-4|TRBV13|.|.
TGTGCCAGCAGCTTTCGGGATTCCGCAACTAATGAAAAACTGTTTTTT
CASSFRDSATNEKLFF
>TRBJ2-5|TRBV3-1|TRBD2|.
TGTGCCAGCAGCCAGGGGACTAGCGTCTACCAAGAGACCCAGTACTTC
CASSQGTSVYQETQYF
>TRBJ2-2|TRBV7-9|TRBD2|many
TGTGCCAGCAGCTTTAGCGGGGGCCGCCGGAACACCGGGGAGCTGTTTTTT
CASSFSGGRRNTGELFF
>TRBJ2-7|TRBV27|TRBD1|.
TGTGCCAGCAATTTATCAGGGGGCTACGAGCAGTACTTC
CASNLSGGYEQYF
>TRBJ1-2|TRBV25-1|TRBD1|.
TGTGCCAGCAGGGGGGAGGGACAGAAGTGTGGCTACACCTTC
CASRGEGQKCGYTF
>TRBJ2-2|TRBV25-1|TRBD2|many
TGTGCCAGCAGTGAATATGTGGGGGCTAGCGGGAGCCTGTACACCGGGGAGCTGTTTTTT
CASSEYVGASGSLYTGELFF
>TRBJ1-6|TRBV20-1|.|few
TGCAGTGTCGGCCCCCTCCACTTT
CSVGPLHF
>TRBJ2-7|TRBV18|.|.
TGTGCCAGCTCACCAGGACAGATTCTCCCCTACGAGCAGTACTTC
CASSPGQILPYEQYF
>TRBJ2-1|TRBV7-9|.|many
TGTGCCAGCAGCCTCTCCAGCGGAATAAACGAGCAGTTCTTC
CASSLSSGINEQFF
>TRBJ2-1|TRBV12-5|.|few
TGTGCTAGTGGTTTGAATTGGGGACCCTACAATGAGCAGTTCTTC
CASGLNWGPYNEQFF
>TRBJ1-1|TRBV6-6|.|few
TGTGCCAGCAGTTACTCGATCCCGAGCACTGAAGCTTTCTTT
CASSYSIPSTEAFF
>TRBJ2-3|TRBV5-4|TRBD2|.
TGTGCCAGCAGCTTGAAGCGGGAGGTTACCCCAGATACGCAGTATTTT
CASSLKREVTPDTQYF
>TRBJ2-1|TRBV12-3/TRBV12-4|.|.
TGTGCCAGCAGATCTGACAGCCCTAGCTCCTACAATGAGCAGTTCTTC
CASRSDSPSSYNEQFF
>TRBJ2-2|TRBV9|TRBD1|few
TGTGCCAGCAGCAGCGGGACAGGGGGTCACGGGGAGCTGTTTTTT
CASSSGTGGHGELFF
>TRBJ2-1|TRBV4-1|TRBD2|many
TGCGCCAGCAGCCCCGGACTAGCGGGGACAGGGGAGCAGTTCTTC
CASSPGLAGTGEQFF
>TRBJ2-7|TRBV29-1|TRBD1|.
TGCAGCGCCGAGAGGGACAGGTCCTCTCACGAGCAGTACTTC
CSAERDRSSHEQYF
>TRBJ1-1|TRBV10-3|.|.
TGTGCCATCAGTGAGTCTGGCTTACAGAACACTGAAGCTTTCTTT
CAISESGLQNTEAFF
>TRBJ1-1|TRBV20-1|.|.
TGCAGTGCTAGAAAAGCAGGGGCGACCTTGAACACTGAAGCTTTCTTT
CSARKAGATLNTEAFF
>TRBJ2-7|TRBV28|.|many
TGTGCCAGCAGTCCCGGGGACGCCGCCTACGAGCAGTACTTC
CASSPGDAAYEQYF
>TRBJ2-7|TRBV6-5|.|many
TGTGCCAGCAGTTTAGTACGTTCCTACGAGCAGTACTTC
CASSLVRSYEQYF
>TRBJ1-5|TRBV20-1|TRBD1|.
TGCAGTGCTACCCAAGCCCGATCCAGGGGGTTCAATCAGCCCCAGCATTTT
CSATQARSRGFNQPQHF
>TRBJ1-3|TRBV7-9|.|few
TGTGCCAGCAGTACCAACATGGCTGGAAACACCATATATTTT
CASSTNMAGNTIYF
>TRBJ2-3|TRBV2|.|many
TGTGCCAGCAGTGAAGGGCGGGTTTCAGATACGCAGTATTTT
CASSEGRVSDTQYF
>TRBJ2-1|TRBV9|.|.
TGTGCCAGCAGCGTAGACGGGCGGCCAAGCACCTACAATGAGCAGTTCTTC
CASSVDGRPSTYNEQFF
>TRBJ2-2|TRBV6-6|.|.
TGTGCCAGCTCCGTTGCGGTGTCCGGGGAGCTGTTTTTT
CASSVAVSGELFF
>TRBJ2-5|TRBV13|TRBD2|many
TGTGCCAGCAGCGTCGGACTAGCGGGAGCGACCCAGTACTTC
CASSVGLAGATQYF
>TRBJ2-3|TRBV6-5|.|many
TGTGCCAGCCTTGGGGGAGATACGCAGTATTTT
CASLGGDTQYF
>TRBJ2-1|TRBV6-6|.|many
TGTGCCAGCAGTCGGTCCCCGGGGGATGAGCAGTTCTTC
CASSRSPGDEQFF
>TRBJ2-1|TRBV7-3|TRBD2|many
TGTGCCAGCAGCCCCCGAGCGGGACCGGACCATGAGCAGTTCTTC
CASSPRAGPDHEQFF
>TRBJ1-1|TRBV7-7|.|many
TGTGCCAGCAGCCCGCAGCCGGCGGGGATGAACACTGAAGCTTTCTTT
CASSPQPAGMNTEAFF
>TRBJ2-2|TRBV7-7|.|many
TGTGCCAGCAGCTTAGCGCCCGGAGGACTCCTGAACACCGGGGAGCTGTTTTTT
CASSLAPGGLLNTGELFF
>TRBJ2-7|TRBV9|.|.
TGTGCCAGCAGCGTAGGTGATGTCGCCTACGAGCAGTACTTC
CASSVGDVAYEQYF
>TRBJ1-5|TRBV4-1|TRBD1|.
TGCGCCAGCAGCCGATCGGACAGGGGAAATCAGCCCCAGCATTTT
CASSRSDRGNQPQHF
>TRBJ2-7|TRBV7-2|TRBD2|many
TGTGCCAGCAGCTCGGGGGGGGAGGCCCCCTACGAGCAGTACTTC
CASSSGGEAPYEQYF